These 20 T cell receptor beta chains originate from one sample sequenced in a study of blood T cell repertoires in COVID-19. Here immunoSEQ multiplex PCR was the method, and the copy in TCRdb shows in-frame clones only, minus some. Of roughly 49,000 clones in the sample, 65% to 85% were seen once. Material: peripheral blood. The source of these receptors is a woman over 75 with acute or convalescent COVID-19.

Notes on this clone: The same CDR3 is also encoded by other DNA sequences in this sample. This chain links TRBV19 with TRBJ2-2; no reliable D call. The CDR3 runs to 12 residues. The V gene lost 3 bases and the J gene lost 6 bases, with 5 bases spanning the gap. Germline V CDR1 and CDR2: LNHDA, SQIVND (reference sequence). The CDR3 sequence: CASSMRAGELFF. The DNA for the CDR3 is TGTGCCAGTAGTATGCGCGCCGGGGAGCTGTTTTTT.

This clone was seen only a few times. The chain joins TRBV6-2 or TRBV6-3 to TRBJ2-2; 7 bases match TRBD1. V shed 5 bases and J 3 bases; nucleotides not matched to a gene: 6. There are 15 residues in the CDR3. CDR1 is MNHEY, CDR2 SVGEGT, per germline. CDR3 amino acids: CASSTNRGDTGELFF. DNA for the CDR3: TGTGCCAGCAGTACAAACAGGGGAGACACCGGGGAGCTGTTTTTT.

The gene calls are TRBV7-9 and TRBJ1-1, with unresolved D. The length of the CDR3 is 13 residues. Germline V gives CDR1 SEHNR, CDR2 FQNEAQ (reference sequence). V lost 3 bases to trimming and J lost 4 bases, with 9 bases between them. CDR3 residues: CASSFGSGTEAFF. CDR3 nucleotide sequence: TGTGCCAGCAGCTTCGGCTCGGGCACTGAAGCTTTCTTT.

This rearrangement joins TRBV6-5 to TRBJ2-7; D might be TRBD2 (6 bases). The CDR3 contains 14 residues. V shed 8 bases and J shed 0 bases, with 14 bases lying between them. CDR1 and CDR2 from the germline V gene are MNHEY and SVGAGI. The CDR3 is CASGGAGISYEQYF. CDR3 nucleotides: TGTGCCAGCGGAGGGGCAGGGATCTCCTACGAGCAGTACTTC.

Of note for this clone: The same CDR3 is also encoded by other DNA sequences in this sample. V gene TRBV9 combines with J gene TRBJ1-2; the match to TRBD1 covers 12 bases. The CDR3 is 16 residues long. Germline loops: CDR1 SGDLS, CDR2 YYNGEE. V lost 4 bases and J lost 5; bases outside the gene matches: 9. This CDR3 is CASSPSGTGGPYGYTF. The CDR3 nucleotides read TGTGCCAGCAGCCCCTCCGGGACAGGGGGCCCTTATGGCTACACCTTC. Together with reference TRBV9 and TRBJ1-2, the CDR3 gives the full variable domain: DSGVTQTPKHLITATGQRVTLRCSPRSGDLSVYWYQQSLDQGLQFLIQYYNGEERAKGNILERFSAQQFPDLHSELNLSSLELGDSALYFCASSPSGTGGPYGYTFGSGTRLTVV.

The chain employs TRBV7-9 and TRBJ1-4; weak D call: TRBD1 (6 bases). The germline gives CDR1 SEHNR, CDR2 FQNEAQ (reference sequence). Trimming stripped 5 bases from V and 0 bases from J, with 13 bases between. The CDR3 has 16 amino acids. The CDR3 loop is CASSTRQVSTNEKLFF. CDR3 in DNA: TGTGCCAGCAGCACCAGACAGGTGTCAACTAATGAAAAACTGTTTTTT. Supplemented by reference TRBV7-9 and TRBJ1-4, the full variable domain reads DTGVSQNPRHKITKRGQNVTFRCDPISEHNRLYWYRQTLGQGPEFLTYFQNEAQLEKSRLLSDRFSAERPKGSFSTLEIQRTEQGDSAMYLCASSTRQVSTNEKLFFGSGTQLSVL.

This chain links TRBV4-1 with TRBJ2-3; maybe TRBD2 (7 bases). This CDR3 is 17 amino acids long. Trimming cost V 0 bases and J 4 bases, with 17 bases left between them. Germline V CDR1 and CDR2: MGHRA, YSYEKL. This CDR3 is CASSQDGPRGRADTQYF. The CDR3 nucleotides read TGCGCCAGCAGCCAAGATGGGCCAAGGGGGAGGGCAGATACGCAGTATTTT.

This chain joins TRBV18 and TRBJ1-1; D gene unclear. Germline-derived CDR1 and CDR2 are KGHSH and LQKENI. The CDR3 is 15 residues long. Trimming removed 4 bases from V and 0 bases from J, with 12 bases in between. CDR3 in DNA: TGTGCCAGCTCACTAAGCCTTGCCATGAACACTGAAGCTTTCTTT. It yields the protein CASSLSLAMNTEAFF.

The chain couples TRBV2 to TRBJ2-5; 7 bases map to TRBD2. V shed 2 bases and J 5 bases; nucleotides not matched to a gene: 5. Germline V gives CDR1 SNHLY, CDR2 FYNNEI. The CDR3 sequence is 14 residues long. The CDR3 DNA is TGTGCCAGCAGTGAACTTTGGGAGGGGGAGACCCAGTACTTC. Its protein is CASSELWEGETQYF.

The rearrangement links TRBV5-1 to TRBJ1-1, with TRBD1 identical over 8 bases. Per germline, CDR1 SGHRS and CDR2 YFSETQ. The junction had 2 bases not matched to a gene; V was cut back by 4 bases and J by 0 bases. The CDR3 runs to 14 residues. CDR3 in DNA: TGCGCCAGCAGCGGACAGGGATTGAACACTGAAGCTTTCTTT. It encodes CASSGQGLNTEAFF.

This sequence joins TRBV10-2 and TRBJ2-5; TRBD2 agrees at 13 bases. Per the germline V gene, CDR1 is WSHSY and CDR2 is SAAADI. This CDR3 is built from 15 residues. The V and J ends lost 6 bases and 5 bases, in that order; junction bases with no gene match: 6. The CDR3 nucleotides read TGCGCCAGCAGACTAGCGGGGGGGCCGGGGGAGACCCAGTACTTC. It translates to CASRLAGGPGETQYF.

The chain uses TRBV6-5 and TRBJ1-3, with 7 bases fitting TRBD1. Trimming removed 6 bases from V and 4 bases from J; junction bases left unmatched: 9. This CDR3 spans 15 amino acids. CDR1 is MNHEY, CDR2 SVGAGI, per germline. This CDR3 is CASSGGTALGNTIYF. CDR3 nucleotide sequence: TGTGCCAGCAGCGGTGGGACAGCATTAGGAAACACCATATATTTT.

The genes are TRBV5-1 and TRBJ1-3, with D possibly matching TRBD1 (5 bases). Germline V CDR1 and CDR2: SGHRS, YFSETQ. Trimming removed 0 bases from V and 0 bases from J, with 10 bases in between. This CDR3 contains 16 residues. For the CDR3, the DNA is TGCGCCAGCAGCTTGGCTTCAGGGTACTCTGGAAACACCATATATTTT. This codes for CASSLASGYSGNTIYF.

The chain employs TRBV10-3 and TRBJ1-5; TRBD1 matches at 10 bases. This CDR3 spans 15 amino acids. Looked up from germline, CDR1 is ENHRY and CDR2 is SYGVKD. Trimming removed 5 bases from V and 7 bases from J; junction bases left unmatched: 8. CDR3 nucleotide sequence: TGTGCCATCAGTACGACAGGGGGCGCGGGGCAGCCCCAGCATTTT. It specifies CAISTTGGAGQPQHF.

Written as DNA, the CDR3 is TGTGCCAGCAGCAAGGACAGGGCTCGCAATCAGCCCCAGCATTTT. Translating gives CASSKDRARNQPQHF. This chain uses TRBV6-5 with TRBJ1-5, with 8 bases matching TRBD1. CDR1 is MNHEY and CDR2 is SVGAGI in the germline V gene. With 6 bases clipped from V and 2 bases from J, the junction kept 6 bases outside the gene matches. This CDR3 contains 15 residues.

V usage is TRBV4-1 and J usage is TRBJ1-2; the match to TRBD1 covers 9 bases. V shed 0 bases and J 4 bases; nucleotides not matched to a gene: 9. In germline, CDR1 is MGHRA, CDR2 YSYEKL. The CDR3 covers 17 residues. The CDR3 coding sequence is TGCGCCAGCAGCCAAGAAAAATCGGGGACAGGGTTCTATGGCTACACCTTC. It codes for CASSQEKSGTGFYGYTF.

This chain links TRBV6-6 with TRBJ1-1; D unclear. Germline assignment: CDR1 MNHNY and CDR2 SVGAGI (reference sequence). V was clipped by 10 bases and J by 4 bases, with 16 bases between them. The length of the CDR3 is 13 residues. DNA of the CDR3: TGTGCCACCATTGGAGAGGGTACCACTGAAGCTTTCTTT. Its protein product is CATIGEGTTEAFF.

The chain recombines TRBV3-1 (or the pseudogene TRBV3-2) with TRBJ1-2; a possible D gene is TRBD1 (6 bases). There are 14 residues in the CDR3. V was pared by 2 bases and J by 8 bases, with 15 bases between. Germline values: CDR1 LGHDT, CDR2 YNNKEL (reference sequence). CDR3 DNA sequence: TGTGCCAGCAGCCAAAGGGGGGGCTTAGGCGGCTACACCTTC. Translation: CASSQRGGLGGYTF.

CDR3 nucleotides: TGTGCCAGCAGTTCACCAGGGGGGACAATCCTGAGCTCCTACAATGAGCAGTTCTTC. It yields the protein CASSSPGGTILSSYNEQFF. The V and J genes are TRBV27 and TRBJ2-1; D may be TRBD1 (7 bases). This CDR3 comprises 19 residues. Germline V lookup: CDR1 MNHEY, CDR2 SMNVEV (reference sequence). The V end lost 4 bases, the J end lost 0 bases, and 22 bases lay between the germline ends.

V usage is TRBV2 and J usage is TRBJ1-4, with D maybe TRBD1 (6 bases). Germline V CDR1 and CDR2: SNHLY, FYNNEI. This CDR3 comprises 13 residues. Trimming stripped 8 bases from V and 5 bases from J, with 12 bases between. CDR3 DNA sequence: TGTGCCAGCGGGGGGGGGCGCAATGAAAAACTGTTTTTT. It encodes CASGGGRNEKLFF.